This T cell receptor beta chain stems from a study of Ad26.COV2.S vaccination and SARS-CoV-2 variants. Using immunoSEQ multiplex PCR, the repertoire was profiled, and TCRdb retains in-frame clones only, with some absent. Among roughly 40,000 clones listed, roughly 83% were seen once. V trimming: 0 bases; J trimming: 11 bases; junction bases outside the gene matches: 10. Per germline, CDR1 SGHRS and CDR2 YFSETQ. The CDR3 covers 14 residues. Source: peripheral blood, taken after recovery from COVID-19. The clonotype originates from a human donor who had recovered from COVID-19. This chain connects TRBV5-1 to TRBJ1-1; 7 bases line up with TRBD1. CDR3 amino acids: CASSLGTGGVFAFF. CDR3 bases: TGCGCCAGCAGCTTGGGGACAGGAGGAGTTTTTGCTTTCTTT.